Included here is one T cell receptor (beta chain) sequence, with context. The data belong to a study of blood T cell repertoires in COVID-19. Overall study context: COVID-19 samples, acute and convalescent, were from the United States, Italy and Spain.

The CDR3 extends over 14 amino acids. The germline CDR1 and CDR2 sequences are SGHNT and YYREEE (reference sequence). Losses at the gene ends were 3 bases for V and 8 bases for J; bases not matched to a gene: 9. Profiling relied on immunoSEQ multiplex PCR, and the TCRdb table lists in-frame clones only, not all of them. Of under 150,000 clones listed, approximately 87% are singletons. Sequences were obtained from peripheral blood. The rearrangement joins TRBV5-4 to TRBJ1-2; TRBD1 matches at 8 bases. This TCR was recovered from a woman between 40 and 50 years old with acute or convalescent COVID-19. CDR3 in amino acids: CASSSPGGGEGYTF. CDR3 DNA sequence: TGTGCCAGCAGCTCCCCAGGGGGCGGTGAGGGCTACACCTTC.